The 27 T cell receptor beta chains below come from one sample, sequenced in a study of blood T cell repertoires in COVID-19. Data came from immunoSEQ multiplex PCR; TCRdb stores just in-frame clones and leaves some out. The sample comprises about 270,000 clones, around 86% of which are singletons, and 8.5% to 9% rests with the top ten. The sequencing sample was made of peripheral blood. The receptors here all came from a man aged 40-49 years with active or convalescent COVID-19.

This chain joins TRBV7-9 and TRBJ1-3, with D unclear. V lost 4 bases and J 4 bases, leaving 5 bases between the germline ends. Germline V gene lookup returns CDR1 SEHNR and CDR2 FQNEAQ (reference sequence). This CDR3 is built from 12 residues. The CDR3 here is CASSSQGNTIYF. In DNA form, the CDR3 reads TGTGCCAGCAGCTCACAGGGAAACACCATATATTTT.

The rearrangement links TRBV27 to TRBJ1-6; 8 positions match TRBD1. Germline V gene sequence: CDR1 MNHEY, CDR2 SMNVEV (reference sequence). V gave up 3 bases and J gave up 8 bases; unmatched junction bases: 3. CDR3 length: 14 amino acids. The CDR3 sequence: CASSFGTGDSPLHF. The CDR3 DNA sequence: TGTGCCAGCAGTTTCGGGACAGGCGATTCACCCCTCCACTTT.

The CDR3 DNA reads TGTGCCAGCAGCTCGACCGGGTTTAATCAGCCCCAGCATTTT. Its translation is CASSSTGFNQPQHF. V usage is TRBV5-6 and J usage is TRBJ1-5; D is unclear. The germline gives CDR1 SGHDT, CDR2 YYEEEE. This CDR3 is 14 amino acids long. The V end lost 3 bases, the J end lost 4 bases, and 11 bases lay between the germline ends.

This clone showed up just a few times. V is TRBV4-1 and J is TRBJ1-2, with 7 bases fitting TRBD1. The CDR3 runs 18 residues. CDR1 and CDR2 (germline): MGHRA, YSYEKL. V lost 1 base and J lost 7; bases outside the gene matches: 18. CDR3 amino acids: CASSQGRGTDTKHGGYTF. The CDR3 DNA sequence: TGCGCCAGCAGCCAAGGGAGAGGGACAGATACTAAACACGGTGGCTACACCTTC.

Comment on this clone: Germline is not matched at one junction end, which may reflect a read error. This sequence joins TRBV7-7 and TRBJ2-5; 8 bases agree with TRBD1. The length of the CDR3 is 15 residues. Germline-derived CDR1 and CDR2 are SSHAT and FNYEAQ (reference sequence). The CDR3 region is CASSLGTGTRETQYF. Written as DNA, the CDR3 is TGTGCTAGCAGCTTAGGGACAGGCACTCGCGAGACCCAGTACTTC.

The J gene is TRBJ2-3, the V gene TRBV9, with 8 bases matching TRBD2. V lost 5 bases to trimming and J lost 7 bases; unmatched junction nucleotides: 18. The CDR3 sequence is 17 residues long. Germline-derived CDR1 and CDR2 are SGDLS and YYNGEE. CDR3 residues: CASRTLPPPSGLYTQYF. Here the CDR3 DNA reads TGTGCCAGCAGAACCCTCCCTCCTCCTAGCGGGCTATATACGCAGTATTTT.

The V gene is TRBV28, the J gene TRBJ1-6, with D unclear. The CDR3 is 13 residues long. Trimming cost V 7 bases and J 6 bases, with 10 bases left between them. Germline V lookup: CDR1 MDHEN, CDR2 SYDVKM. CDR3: CASTLQFNSPLHF. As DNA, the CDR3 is TGTGCCAGCACCCTACAGTTTAATTCACCCCTCCACTTT. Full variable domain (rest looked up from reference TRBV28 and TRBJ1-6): DVKVTQSSRYLVKRTGEKVFLECVQDMDHENMFWYRQDPGLGLRLIYFSYDVKMKEKGDIPEGYSVSREKKERFSLILESASTNQTSMYLCASTLQFNSPLHFGNGTRLTVT.

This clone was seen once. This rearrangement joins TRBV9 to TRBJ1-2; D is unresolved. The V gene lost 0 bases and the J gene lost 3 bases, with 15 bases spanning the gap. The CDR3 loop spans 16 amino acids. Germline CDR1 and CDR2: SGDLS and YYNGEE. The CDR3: CASSVVPTGEDYGYTF. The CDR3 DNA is TGTGCCAGCAGCGTAGTCCCTACCGGGGAAGACTATGGCTACACCTTC.

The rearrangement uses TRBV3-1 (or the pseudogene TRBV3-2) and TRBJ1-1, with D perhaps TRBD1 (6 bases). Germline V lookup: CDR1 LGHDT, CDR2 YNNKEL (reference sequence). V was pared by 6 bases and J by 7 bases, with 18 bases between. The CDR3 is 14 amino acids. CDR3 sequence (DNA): TGTGCCAGCAGACAACGGGGGGCGCGCGGTGAAGCTTTCTTT. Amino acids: CASRQRGARGEAFF.

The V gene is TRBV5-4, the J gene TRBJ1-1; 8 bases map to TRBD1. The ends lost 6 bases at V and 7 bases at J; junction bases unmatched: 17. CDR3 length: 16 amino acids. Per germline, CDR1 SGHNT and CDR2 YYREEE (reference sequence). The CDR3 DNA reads TGTGCCAGCACCCAGGCCAGGGGGCGAGGGGACAGTGAAGCTTTCTTT. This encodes CASTQARGRGDSEAFF. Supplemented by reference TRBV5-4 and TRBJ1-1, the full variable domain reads ETGVTQSPTHLIKTRGQQVTLRCSSQSGHNTVSWYQQALGQGPQFIFQYYREEENGRGNFPPRFSGLQFPNYSSELNVNALELDDSALYLCASTQARGRGDSEAFFGQGTRLTVV.

CDR3 coding DNA: TGTGCCATCAGGACAGTCTACAATGAGCAGTTCTTC. It is translated as CAIRTVYNEQFF. The chain is built from TRBV27 and TRBJ2-1; tentatively, D is TRBD1 (6 bases). The V gene's germline CDR1 is MNHEY and CDR2 SMNVEV (reference sequence). There are 12 residues in the CDR3. Trimming left V 10 bases short and J 3 bases short, with 10 bases between.

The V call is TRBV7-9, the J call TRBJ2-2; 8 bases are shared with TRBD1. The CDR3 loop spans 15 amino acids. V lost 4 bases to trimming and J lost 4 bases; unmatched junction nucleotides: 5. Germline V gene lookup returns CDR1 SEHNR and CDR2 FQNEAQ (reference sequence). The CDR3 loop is CASSYLDRATGELFF. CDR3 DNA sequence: TGTGCCAGCAGCTACCTGGACAGGGCCACCGGGGAGCTGTTTTTT.

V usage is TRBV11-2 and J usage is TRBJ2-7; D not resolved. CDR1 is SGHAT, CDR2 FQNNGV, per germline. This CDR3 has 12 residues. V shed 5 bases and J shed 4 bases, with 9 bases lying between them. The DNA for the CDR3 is TGTGCCAGCAGCCCACTCGATTACGAGCAGTACTTC. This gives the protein CASSPLDYEQYF.

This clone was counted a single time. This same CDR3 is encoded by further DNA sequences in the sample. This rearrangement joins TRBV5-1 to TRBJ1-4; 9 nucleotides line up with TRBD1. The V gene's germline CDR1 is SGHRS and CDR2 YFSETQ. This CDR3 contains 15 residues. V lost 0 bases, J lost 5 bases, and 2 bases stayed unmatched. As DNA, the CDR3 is TGCGCCAGCAGCTTGGGAGGACAGGGGAATGAAAAACTGTTTTTT. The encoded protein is CASSLGGQGNEKLFF.

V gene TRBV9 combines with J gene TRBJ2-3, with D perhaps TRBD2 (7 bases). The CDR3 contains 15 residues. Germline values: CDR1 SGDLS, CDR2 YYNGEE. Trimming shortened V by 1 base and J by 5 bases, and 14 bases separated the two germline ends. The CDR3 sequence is CASSVSGGGEDTQYF. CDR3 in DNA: TGTGCCAGCAGCGTATCCGGAGGGGGGGAAGATACGCAGTATTTT.

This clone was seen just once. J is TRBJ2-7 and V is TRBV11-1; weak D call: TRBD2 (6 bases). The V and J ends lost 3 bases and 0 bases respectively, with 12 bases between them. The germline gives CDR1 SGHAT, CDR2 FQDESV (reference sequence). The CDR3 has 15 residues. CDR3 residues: CASSFGGTSSYEQYF. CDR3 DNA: TGTGCCAGCAGCTTCGGGGGAACAAGCTCCTACGAGCAGTACTTC.

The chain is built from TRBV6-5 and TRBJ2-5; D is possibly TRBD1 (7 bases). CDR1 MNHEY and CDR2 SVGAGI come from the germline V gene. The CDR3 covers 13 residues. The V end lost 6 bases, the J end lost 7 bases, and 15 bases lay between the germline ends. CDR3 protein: CASSSDRRGTQYF. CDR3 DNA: TGTGCCAGCAGCTCGGACAGGAGGGGGACCCAGTACTTC.

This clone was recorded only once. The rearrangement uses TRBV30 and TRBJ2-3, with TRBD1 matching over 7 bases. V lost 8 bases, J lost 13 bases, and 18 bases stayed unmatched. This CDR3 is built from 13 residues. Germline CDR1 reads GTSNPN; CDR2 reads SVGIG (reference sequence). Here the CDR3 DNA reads TGTGCCAGTCCCCCTAAAGTCGACAGGGCAGAGTATTTT. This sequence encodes CASPPKVDRAEYF.

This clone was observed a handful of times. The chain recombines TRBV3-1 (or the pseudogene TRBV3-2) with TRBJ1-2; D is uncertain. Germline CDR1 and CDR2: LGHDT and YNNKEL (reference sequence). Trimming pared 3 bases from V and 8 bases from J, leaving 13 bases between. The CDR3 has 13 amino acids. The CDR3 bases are TGTGCCAGCAGCCATCGGAGCAGCTACGGCTACACCTTC. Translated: CASSHRSSYGYTF.

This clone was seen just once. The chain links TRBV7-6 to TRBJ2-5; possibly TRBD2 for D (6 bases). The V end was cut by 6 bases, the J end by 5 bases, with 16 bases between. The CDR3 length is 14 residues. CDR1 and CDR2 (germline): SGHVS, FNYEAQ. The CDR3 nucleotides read TGTGCCAGCAGGCCGGGCCTCGGAGGGGAGACCCAGTACTTC. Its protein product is CASRPGLGGETQYF.

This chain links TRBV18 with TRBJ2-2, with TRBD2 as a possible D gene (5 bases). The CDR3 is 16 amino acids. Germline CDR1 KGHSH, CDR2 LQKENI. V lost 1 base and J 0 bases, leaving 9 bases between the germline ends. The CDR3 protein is CASSPLGSANTGELFF. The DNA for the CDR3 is TGTGCCAGCTCACCACTTGGGAGTGCGAACACCGGGGAGCTGTTTTTT.

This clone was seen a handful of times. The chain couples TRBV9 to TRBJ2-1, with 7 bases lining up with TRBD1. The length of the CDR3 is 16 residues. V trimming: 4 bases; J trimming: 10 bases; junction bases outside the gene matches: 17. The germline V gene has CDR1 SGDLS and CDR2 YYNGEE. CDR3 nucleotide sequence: TGTGCCAGCAGCCCGCAGGGGGTTATAACTCCCGAAGAGCAGTTCTTC. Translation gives CASSPQGVITPEEQFF.

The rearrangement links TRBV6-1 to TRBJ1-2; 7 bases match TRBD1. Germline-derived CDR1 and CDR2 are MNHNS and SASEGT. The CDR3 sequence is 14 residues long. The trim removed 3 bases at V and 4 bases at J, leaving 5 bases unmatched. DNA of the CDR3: TGTGCCAGCAGTGATGGACAGGCCCTCTATGGCTACACCTTC. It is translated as CASSDGQALYGYTF.

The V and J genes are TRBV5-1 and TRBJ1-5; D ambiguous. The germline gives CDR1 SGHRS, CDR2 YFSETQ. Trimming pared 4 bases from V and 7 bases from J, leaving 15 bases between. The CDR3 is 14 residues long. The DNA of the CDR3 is TGCGCCAGCAGCCCACTAGGAGGCGGGCAGCCCCAGCATTTT. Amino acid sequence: CASSPLGGGQPQHF.

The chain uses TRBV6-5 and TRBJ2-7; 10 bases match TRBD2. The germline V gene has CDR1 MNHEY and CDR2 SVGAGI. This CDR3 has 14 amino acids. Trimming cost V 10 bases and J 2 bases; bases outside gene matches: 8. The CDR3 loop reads CATDLAGATYEQYF. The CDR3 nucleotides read TGTGCCACGGACCTAGCGGGGGCCACCTACGAGCAGTACTTC.

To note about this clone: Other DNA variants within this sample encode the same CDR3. The CDR3 is CASSLDRAYEQYF. CDR3 sequence (DNA): TGTGCCAGCAGCTTAGATCGGGCCTACGAGCAGTACTTC. This chain uses TRBV5-4 with TRBJ2-7; D gene ambiguous. V was clipped by 2 bases and J by 2 bases, with 8 bases between them. The CDR3 loop spans 13 amino acids. Germline V lookup: CDR1 SGHNT, CDR2 YYREEE (reference sequence).

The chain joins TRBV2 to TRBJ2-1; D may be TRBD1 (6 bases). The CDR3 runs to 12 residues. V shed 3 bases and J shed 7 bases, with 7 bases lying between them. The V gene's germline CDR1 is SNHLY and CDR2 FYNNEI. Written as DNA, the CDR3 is TGTGCCAGCAGTGATCAGGGGAATGAGCAGTTCTTC. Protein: CASSDQGNEQFF.